The 3 T cell receptor beta chains below all came from one sample that was sequenced in a study of T cell responses to AZD1222 COVID-19 vaccine. The method was immunoSEQ multiplex PCR; TCRdb's version includes in-frame clones alone and lacks a portion of them. The repertoire holds about 180,000 clones, around 90% seen once, with 2.6% in the top ten. The source material was peripheral blood, sampled on day 0 of AZD1222 vaccination. These receptors all stem from an adult in good health.

This clone was detected a few times. The rearrangement joins TRBV18 to TRBJ2-7, with D perhaps TRBD2 (7 bases). V was cut by 1 base and J by 5 bases, with 15 bases left in between. The CDR3 is 15 amino acids. Germline V gives CDR1 KGHSH, CDR2 LQKENI. The CDR3 coding sequence is TGTGCCAGCTCACCACAGGCCGGGGGGCACGACGAGCAGTACTTC. It encodes CASSPQAGGHDEQYF.

The J gene is TRBJ2-1, the V gene TRBV29-1; D call uncertain. Germline values: CDR1 SQVTM, CDR2 ANQGSEA. Trimming took 4 bases from V and 5 from J, leaving 15 bases between them. The CDR3 totals 14 residues. DNA of the CDR3: TGCAGCGTTGCTCTCTGGAGCAAAAACAATGAGCAGTTCTTC. This gives the protein CSVALWSKNNEQFF.

The V and J genes are TRBV30 and TRBJ2-1; no clear D gene. The CDR3 spans 12 residues. V shed 0 bases and J shed 10 bases, with 10 bases lying between them. In germline, CDR1 is GTSNPN, CDR2 SVGIG (reference sequence). CDR3 bases: TGTGCCTGGAGTGTACTTCGCGCCGAGCAGTTCTTC. This translates into CAWSVLRAEQFF.